This T cell receptor beta chain came from a study of cytomegalovirus exposure and HLA in healthy donors. Points from the study as a whole: While the bulk of TCR sequences proved rare, some public TCRs turned up in many donors. It was shown in a later analysis that HLA-associated TCR beta chains were more clonally expanded than other, equally common chains. Prediction of most subjects' HLA-A and HLA-B alleles by TCR beta sequences was reportedly accurate.

The V gene's germline CDR1 is SGHNT and CDR2 YENEEA. The V and J ends lost 5 bases and 5 bases, in that order; junction bases with no gene match: 3. The CDR3 has 13 amino acids. Notes on this clone: Its cognate antigen is unknown.

The PCR used 60 Vbeta and 13 Jbeta primers. TCRdb's table, derived via immunoSEQ multiplex PCR, lists solely in-frame clones and lacks some. The sample includes over 110,000 clones, more than 75% of them seen just once. What was sequenced was PBMCs. The chain uses TRBV11-3 and TRBJ2-5, with 9 bases that match TRBD2. This receptor was taken from a woman between 40 and 55 years old in good health and CMV-seropositive. The CDR3 DNA sequence: TGTGCCAGCAGCCCCGGACTAGCGGAGACCCAGTACTTC. Translation: CASSPGLAETQYF.